This TCR beta chain is from a study of blood T cell repertoires in COVID-19. Assay: immunoSEQ multiplex PCR; the TCRdb copy retains only in-frame clones and omits some. The table has some 370,000 clones, around 87% seen once; the top ten hold 10%. Germline V gene lookup returns CDR1 SEHNR and CDR2 FQNEAQ (reference sequence). With 0 bases clipped from V and 2 bases from J, the junction kept 9 bases outside the gene matches. This CDR3 region has 17 residues. The material sequenced was peripheral blood. The receptor was isolated from a woman aged 30 to 39 with COVID-19, enrolled during active disease. The chain carries TRBV7-9 and TRBJ2-7, with 8 bases aligning to TRBD2. The CDR3 reads CASSLAQGLGRAYEQYF. The CDR3 bases are TGTGCCAGCAGCTTAGCCCAGGGGCTCGGGAGGGCCTACGAGCAGTACTTC.